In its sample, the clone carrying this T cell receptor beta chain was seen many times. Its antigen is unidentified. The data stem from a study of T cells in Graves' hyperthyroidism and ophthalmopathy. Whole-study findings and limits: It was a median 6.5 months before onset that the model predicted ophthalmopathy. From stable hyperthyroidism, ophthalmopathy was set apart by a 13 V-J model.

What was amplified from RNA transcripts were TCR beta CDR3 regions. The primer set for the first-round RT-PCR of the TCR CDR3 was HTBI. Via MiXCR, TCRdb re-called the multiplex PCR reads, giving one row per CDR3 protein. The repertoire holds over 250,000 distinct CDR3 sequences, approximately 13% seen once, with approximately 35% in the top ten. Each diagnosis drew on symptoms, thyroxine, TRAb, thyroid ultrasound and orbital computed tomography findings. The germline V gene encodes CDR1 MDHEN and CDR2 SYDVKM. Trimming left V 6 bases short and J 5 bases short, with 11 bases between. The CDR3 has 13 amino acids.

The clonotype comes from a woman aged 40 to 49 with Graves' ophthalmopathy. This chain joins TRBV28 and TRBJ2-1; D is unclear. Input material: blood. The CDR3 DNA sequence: TGTGCCAGCAGCCCCTTGTTGGACAATGAGCAGTTCTTC. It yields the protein CASSPLLDNEQFF. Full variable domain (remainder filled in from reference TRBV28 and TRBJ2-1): DVKVTQSSRYLVKRTGEKVFLECVQDMDHENMFWYRQDPGLGLRLIYFSYDVKMKEKGDIPEGYSVSREKKERFSLILESASTNQTSMYLCASSPLLDNEQFFGPGTRLTVL.